This T cell receptor beta chain was recorded in a study of STAT5B mutations in CD4+ large granular lymphocyte leukemia. The CDR3 totals 15 residues. J was trimmed by 2 bases and V by 5 bases; bases with no gene match: 7. In germline, CDR1 is SGHAT, CDR2 FQNNGV. Concerning this clone: Its antigen remains unidentified.

The repertoire was sequenced with immunoSEQ multiplex PCR; TCRdb's copy has only in-frame clones and lacks some. Altogether around 27,000 clones are present, about 69% being singletons, with the ten largest covering roughly 3.3%. Study-level results: Patient CD4-sorted repertoires looked more clonal than healthy CD4+ repertoires, even without putative leukemic clones.

This receptor was obtained from a human donor in good health. The chain employs TRBV11-2 and TRBJ2-3; TRBD1 aligns across 7 bases. The specimen was CD4+ T cells from blood buffy coats. The CDR3 spells CASSPTGTATDTQYF. The CDR3 nucleotides read TGTGCCAGCAGCCCGACCGGGACAGCCACAGATACGCAGTATTTT.